The T cell receptor (beta chain) described here comes from a study of CD8+CD57+ T cells in acquired aplastic anemia. Study summary: On average, sorted CD4+ and CD8+ cells gave about 3.1 ug of DNA. Whole-study findings and limits: The CD8+ Simpson's diversity of patients and controls was not significantly different. It was found that nearly 30 CD8+ CDR3 sequences were shared between patients and controls.

This clonotype was seen repeatedly, ten times or more. Its specificity is unknown. Sequencing involved patients with CD8+CD57+ cell expansion previously shown by flow cytometry. At the time of blood sampling, patients had not yet received any therapy. The CDR3 is made up of 15 amino acids. CDR1 is LNHDA, CDR2 SQIVND, per germline (reference sequence). Trimming stripped 5 bases from V and 1 base from J, with 14 bases between. Genomic DNA constituted the template upon which TCR beta VDJ and CDR3 profiling was performed. TCRdb reprocessed the reads with MiXCR, giving one entry per CDR3 protein. This sample has approximately 470,000 distinct CDR3 sequences, with roughly a third found just once.

This receptor was obtained from a human donor with aplastic anemia. The sequencing sample was made of sorted CD4+, CD8+, or CD8+CD57+ T cells (not recorded which) from PBMCs. The chain links TRBV19 to TRBJ1-1; unclear D gene. The CDR3 DNA reads as TGTGCCAGTAGTGGCTGGGGTAGCAAGAACACTGAAGCTTTCTTT. This encodes CASSGWGSKNTEAFF.